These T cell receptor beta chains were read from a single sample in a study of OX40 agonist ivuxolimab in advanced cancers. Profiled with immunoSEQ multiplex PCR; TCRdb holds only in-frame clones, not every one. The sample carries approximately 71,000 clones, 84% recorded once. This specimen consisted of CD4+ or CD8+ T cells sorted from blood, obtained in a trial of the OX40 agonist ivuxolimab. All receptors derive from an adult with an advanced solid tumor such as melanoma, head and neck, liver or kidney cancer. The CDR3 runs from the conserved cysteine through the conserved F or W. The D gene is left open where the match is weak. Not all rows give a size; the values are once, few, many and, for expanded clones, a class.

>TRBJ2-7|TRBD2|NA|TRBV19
TGTGCCAGTAGTCCCCGGACTAGCGGGGGGCTTCAGCAGTACTTC
CASSPRTSGGLQQYF
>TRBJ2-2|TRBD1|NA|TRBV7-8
TGTGCCAGCAGCTTAAGGAGACAGGGGAAACCCGGGGAGCTGTTTTTT
CASSLRRQGKPGELFF
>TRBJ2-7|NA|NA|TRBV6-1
TGTGCCAGCAGCTTGACTCAGACCCCTCTCGAGCAGTACTTC
CASSLTQTPLEQYF
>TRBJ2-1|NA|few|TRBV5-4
TGTGCCAGCAGCTTGGGGGGGCCTCAGCAAGCCTACAATGAGCAGTTCTTC
CASSLGGPQQAYNEQFF
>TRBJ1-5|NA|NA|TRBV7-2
TGTGCCAGCGCTCCATCCTCAGGGGCCTATAGCAATCAGCCCCAGCATTTT
CASAPSSGAYSNQPQHF
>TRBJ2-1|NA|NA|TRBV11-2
TGTGCCAGCAGCTTAGACGGAGGGTTCAATGAGCAGTTCTTC
CASSLDGGFNEQFF
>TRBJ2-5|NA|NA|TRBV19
TGTGCCAGTAGTATAGATCGAGGGGAAGAGACCCAGTACTTC
CASSIDRGEETQYF
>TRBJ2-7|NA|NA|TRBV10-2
TGCGCCAGCTCCGGGGGCTACGGCGAGCAGTACTTC
CASSGGYGEQYF
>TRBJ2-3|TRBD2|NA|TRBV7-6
TGTGCCAGCAGCTTAGGCGTGACTAGCGGGAGTGCAGATACGCAGTATTTT
CASSLGVTSGSADTQYF
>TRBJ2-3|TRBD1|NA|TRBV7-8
TGTGCCAGCAGCTTAGCGCTAACAGGGGGCGGAGATACGCAGTATTTT
CASSLALTGGGDTQYF
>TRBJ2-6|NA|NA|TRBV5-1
TGCGCCAGCAGCTTCTCAAACTACTCTGGGGCCAACGTCCTGACTTTC
CASSFSNYSGANVLTF
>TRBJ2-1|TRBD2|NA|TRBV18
TGTGCCAGCTCACCCCTAACTAGCGGGAGGCGCAATGAGCAGTTCTTC
CASSPLTSGRRNEQFF
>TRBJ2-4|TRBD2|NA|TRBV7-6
TGTGCCAGCAGCCCACGCGGGACTAGCGGGAGGGAGGCCAAAAACATTCAGTACTTC
CASSPRGTSGREAKNIQYF
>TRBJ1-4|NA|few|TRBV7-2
TGTGCCAGCAGCTTAAATCCACCTGCAACTAATGAAAAACTGTTTTTT
CASSLNPPATNEKLFF
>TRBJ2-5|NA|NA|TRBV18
TGTGCCAGCTCACCCCGAGGAGGGGAGACCCAGTACTTC
CASSPRGGETQYF
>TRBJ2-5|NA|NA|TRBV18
TGTGCCAGCTCACCAGGGGGGACCCAAGAGACCCAGTACTTC
CASSPGGTQETQYF
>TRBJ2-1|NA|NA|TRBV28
TGTGCCAGCAGGACAATAGCGTTATCCTACAATGAGCAGTTCTTC
CASRTIALSYNEQFF
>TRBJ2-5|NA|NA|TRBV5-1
TGCGCCAGCAGTGGTATTAATTGGGTGCAAGAGACCCAGTACTTC
CASSGINWVQETQYF
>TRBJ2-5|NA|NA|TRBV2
TGTGCCAGCAGTGGACAGAACCAAGAGACCCAGTACTTC
CASSGQNQETQYF
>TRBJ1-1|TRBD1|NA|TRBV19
TGTGCCAGTAGTAGAGGGACAGGTTGGAGCACTGAAGCTTTCTTT
CASSRGTGWSTEAFF